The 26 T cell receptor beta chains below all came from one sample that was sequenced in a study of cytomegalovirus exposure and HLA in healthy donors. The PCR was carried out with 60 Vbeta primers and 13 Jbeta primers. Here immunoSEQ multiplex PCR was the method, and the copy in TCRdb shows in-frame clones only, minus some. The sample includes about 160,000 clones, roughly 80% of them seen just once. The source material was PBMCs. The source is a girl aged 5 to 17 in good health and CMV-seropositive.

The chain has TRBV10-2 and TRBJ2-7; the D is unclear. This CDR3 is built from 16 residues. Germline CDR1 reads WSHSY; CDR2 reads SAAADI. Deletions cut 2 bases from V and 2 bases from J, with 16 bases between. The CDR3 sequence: CASSELRLPTTYEQYF. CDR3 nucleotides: TGCGCCAGCAGTGAGCTGAGACTTCCAACAACCTACGAGCAGTACTTC.

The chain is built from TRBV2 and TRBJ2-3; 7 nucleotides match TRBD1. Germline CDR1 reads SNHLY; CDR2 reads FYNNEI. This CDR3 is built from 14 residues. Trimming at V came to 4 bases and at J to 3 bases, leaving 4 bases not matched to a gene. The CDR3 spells CASSGQGPTDTQYF. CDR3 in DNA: TGTGCCAGCAGTGGACAGGGTCCAACAGATACGCAGTATTTT.

CDR3 DNA sequence: TGTGCCAGCAGTTTTAATTTGCGGGCACCCACCTACGAGCAGTACTTC. This codes for CASSFNLRAPTYEQYF. The chain uses TRBV28 and TRBJ2-7; tentatively, D is TRBD2 (5 bases). Germline loops: CDR1 MDHEN, CDR2 SYDVKM. This CDR3 is built from 16 residues. The V and J ends lost 3 bases and 2 bases respectively, with 17 bases between them. The full variable domain, rest sourced from reference TRBV28 and TRBJ2-7, is DVKVTQSSRYLVKRTGEKVFLECVQDMDHENMFWYRQDPGLGLRLIYFSYDVKMKEKGDIPEGYSVSREKKERFSLILESASTNQTSMYLCASSFNLRAPTYEQYFGPGTRLTVT.

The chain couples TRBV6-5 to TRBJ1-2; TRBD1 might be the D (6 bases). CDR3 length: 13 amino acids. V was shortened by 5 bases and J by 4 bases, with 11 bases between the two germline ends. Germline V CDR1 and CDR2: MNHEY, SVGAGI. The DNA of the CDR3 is TGTGCCAGCAGTGTCGGACAGAGCTATGGCTACACCTTC. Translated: CASSVGQSYGYTF.

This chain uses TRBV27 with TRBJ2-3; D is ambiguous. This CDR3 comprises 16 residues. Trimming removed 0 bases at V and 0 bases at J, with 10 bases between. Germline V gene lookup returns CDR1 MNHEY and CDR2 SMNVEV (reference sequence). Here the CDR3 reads CASSLSQRGSTDTQYF. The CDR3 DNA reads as TGTGCCAGCAGTTTATCCCAGCGTGGGAGCACAGATACGCAGTATTTT.

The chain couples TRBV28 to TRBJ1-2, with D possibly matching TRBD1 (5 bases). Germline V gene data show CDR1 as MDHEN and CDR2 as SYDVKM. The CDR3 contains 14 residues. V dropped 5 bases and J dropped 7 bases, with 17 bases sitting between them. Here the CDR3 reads CASSGLGGVIGYTF. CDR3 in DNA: TGTGCCAGCAGTGGGCTCGGGGGTGTGATTGGCTACACCTTC.

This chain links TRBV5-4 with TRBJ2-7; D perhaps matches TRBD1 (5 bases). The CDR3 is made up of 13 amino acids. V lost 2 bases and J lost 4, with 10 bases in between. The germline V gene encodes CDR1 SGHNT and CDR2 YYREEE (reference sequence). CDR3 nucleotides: TGTGCCAGCAGCTTAGGGGCCCGTTACGAGCAGTACTTC. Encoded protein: CASSLGARYEQYF.

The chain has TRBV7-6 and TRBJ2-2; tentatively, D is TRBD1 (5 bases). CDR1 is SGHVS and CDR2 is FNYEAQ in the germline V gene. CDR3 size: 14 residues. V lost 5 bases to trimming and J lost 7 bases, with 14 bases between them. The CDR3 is CASSADTLGGELFF. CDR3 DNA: TGTGCCAGCAGCGCGGACACCCTCGGCGGGGAGCTGTTTTTT.

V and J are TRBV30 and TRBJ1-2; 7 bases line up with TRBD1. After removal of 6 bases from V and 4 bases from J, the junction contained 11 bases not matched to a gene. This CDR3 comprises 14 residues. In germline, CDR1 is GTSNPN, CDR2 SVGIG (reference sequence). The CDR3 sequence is CACAAPQGGYGYTF. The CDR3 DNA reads TGTGCCTGCGCGGCGCCCCAGGGGGGCTATGGCTACACCTTC.

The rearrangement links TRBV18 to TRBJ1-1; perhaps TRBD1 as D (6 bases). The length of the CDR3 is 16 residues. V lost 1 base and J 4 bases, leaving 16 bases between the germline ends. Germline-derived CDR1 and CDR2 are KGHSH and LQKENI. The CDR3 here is CASSPRGTRLGTEAFF. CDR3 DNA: TGTGCCAGCTCACCACGAGGGACACGGTTGGGCACTGAAGCTTTCTTT.

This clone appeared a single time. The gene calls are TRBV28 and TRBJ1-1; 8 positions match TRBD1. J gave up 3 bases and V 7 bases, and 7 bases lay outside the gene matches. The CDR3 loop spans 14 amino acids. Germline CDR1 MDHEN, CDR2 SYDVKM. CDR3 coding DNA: TGTGCCAGCACCTTAACAGGGGGGGACACTGAAGCTTTCTTT. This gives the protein CASTLTGGDTEAFF.

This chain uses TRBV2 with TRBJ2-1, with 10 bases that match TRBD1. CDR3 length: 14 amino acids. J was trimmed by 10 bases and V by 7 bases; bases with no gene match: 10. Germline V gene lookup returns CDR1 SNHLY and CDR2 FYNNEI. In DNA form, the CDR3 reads TGTGCCAGCACGACCGGGACAGGGGCAGGCGAGCAGTTCTTC. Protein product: CASTTGTGAGEQFF.

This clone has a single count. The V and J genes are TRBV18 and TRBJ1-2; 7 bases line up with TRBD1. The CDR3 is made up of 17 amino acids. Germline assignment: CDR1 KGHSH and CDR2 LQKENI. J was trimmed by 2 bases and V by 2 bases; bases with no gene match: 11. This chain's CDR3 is CASSPTTHRGQNYGYTF. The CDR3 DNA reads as TGTGCCAGCTCACCAACGACCCACAGGGGACAAAACTATGGCTACACCTTC.

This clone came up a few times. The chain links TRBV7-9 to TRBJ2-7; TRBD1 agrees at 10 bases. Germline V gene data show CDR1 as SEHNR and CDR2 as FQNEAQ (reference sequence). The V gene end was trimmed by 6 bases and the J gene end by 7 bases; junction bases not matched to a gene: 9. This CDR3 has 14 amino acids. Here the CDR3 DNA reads TGTGCCAGCAGTCAGACAGGGGGCGAGGATGAGCAGTACTTC. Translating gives CASSQTGGEDEQYF.

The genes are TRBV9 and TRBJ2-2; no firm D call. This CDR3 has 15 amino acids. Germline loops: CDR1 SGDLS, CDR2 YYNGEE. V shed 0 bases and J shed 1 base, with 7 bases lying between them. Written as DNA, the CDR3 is TGTGCCAGCAGCGTAGGCGGAGTGAACACCGGGGAGCTGTTTTTT. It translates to CASSVGGVNTGELFF. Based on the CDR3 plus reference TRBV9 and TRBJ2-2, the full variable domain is DSGVTQTPKHLITATGQRVTLRCSPRSGDLSVYWYQQSLDQGLQFLIQYYNGEERAKGNILERFSAQQFPDLHSELNLSSLELGDSALYFCASSVGGVNTGELFFGEGSRLTVL.

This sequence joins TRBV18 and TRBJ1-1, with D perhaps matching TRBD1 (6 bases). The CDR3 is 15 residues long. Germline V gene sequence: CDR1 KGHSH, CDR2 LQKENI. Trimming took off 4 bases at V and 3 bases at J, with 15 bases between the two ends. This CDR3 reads CASSQPAGADTEAFF. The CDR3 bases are TGTGCCAGCTCACAACCGGCGGGGGCAGACACTGAAGCTTTCTTT.

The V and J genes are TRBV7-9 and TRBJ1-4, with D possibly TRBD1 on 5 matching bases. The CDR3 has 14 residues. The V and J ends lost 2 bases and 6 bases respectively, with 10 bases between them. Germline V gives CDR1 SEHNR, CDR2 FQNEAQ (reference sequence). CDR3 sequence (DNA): TGTGCCAGCAGCTTAACTGGGGGGGATGAAAAACTGTTTTTT. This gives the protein CASSLTGGDEKLFF. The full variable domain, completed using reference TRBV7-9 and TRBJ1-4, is DTGVSQNPRHKITKRGQNVTFRCDPISEHNRLYWYRQTLGQGPEFLTYFQNEAQLEKSRLLSDRFSAERPKGSFSTLEIQRTEQGDSAMYLCASSLTGGDEKLFFGSGTQLSVL.

This CDR3 is CAVGGGSNEKLFF. The CDR3 bases are TGTGCCGTCGGGGGGGGGTCTAATGAAAAACTGTTTTTT. The chain has TRBV6-5 and TRBJ1-4, with D tentatively TRBD1 (5 bases). The germline V gene encodes CDR1 MNHEY and CDR2 SVGAGI. The CDR3 has 13 amino acids. V was shortened by 11 bases and J by 3 bases, with 13 bases between the two germline ends.

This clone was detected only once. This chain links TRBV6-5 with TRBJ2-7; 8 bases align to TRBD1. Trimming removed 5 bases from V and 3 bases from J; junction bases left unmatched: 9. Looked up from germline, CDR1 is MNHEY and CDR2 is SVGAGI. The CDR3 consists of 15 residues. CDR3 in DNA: TGTGCCAGCAGTCCTTACACCGGGACAGGCTACGAGCAGTACTTC. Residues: CASSPYTGTGYEQYF.

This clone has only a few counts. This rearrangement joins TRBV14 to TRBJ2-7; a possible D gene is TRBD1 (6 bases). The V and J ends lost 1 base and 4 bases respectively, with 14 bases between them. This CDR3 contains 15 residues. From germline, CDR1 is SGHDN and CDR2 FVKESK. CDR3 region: CASSQGGDRRYEQYF. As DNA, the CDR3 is TGTGCCAGCAGCCAAGGCGGAGACAGGCGTTACGAGCAGTACTTC. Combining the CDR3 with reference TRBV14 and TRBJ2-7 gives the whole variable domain EAGVTQFPSHSVIEKGQTVTLRCDPISGHDNLYWYRRVMGKEIKFLLHFVKESKQDESGMPNNRFLAERTGGTYSTLKVQPAELEDSGVYFCASSQGGDRRYEQYFGPGTRLTVT.

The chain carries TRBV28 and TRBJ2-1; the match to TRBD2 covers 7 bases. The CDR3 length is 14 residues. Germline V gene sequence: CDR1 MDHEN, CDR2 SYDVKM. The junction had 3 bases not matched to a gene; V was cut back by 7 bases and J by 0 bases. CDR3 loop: CASTPGGSYNEQFF. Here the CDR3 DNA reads TGTGCCAGCACCCCGGGGGGCTCCTACAATGAGCAGTTCTTC.

CDR3 sequence (DNA): TGTGCCATCAGTATACAGGAGACTAACTATGGCTACACCTTC. It encodes CAISIQETNYGYTF. The V call is TRBV10-3, the J call TRBJ1-2; D may be TRBD1 (5 bases). Looked up from germline, CDR1 is ENHRY and CDR2 is SYGVKD. Deletions cut 5 bases from V and 0 bases from J, with 10 bases between. The CDR3 contains 14 residues.

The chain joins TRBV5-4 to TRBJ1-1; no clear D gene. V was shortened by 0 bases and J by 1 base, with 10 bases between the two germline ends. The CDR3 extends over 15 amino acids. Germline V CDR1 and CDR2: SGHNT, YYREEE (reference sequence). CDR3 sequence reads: CASSLGSLENTEAFF. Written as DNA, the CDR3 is TGTGCCAGCAGCTTGGGAAGTCTAGAGAACACTGAAGCTTTCTTT.

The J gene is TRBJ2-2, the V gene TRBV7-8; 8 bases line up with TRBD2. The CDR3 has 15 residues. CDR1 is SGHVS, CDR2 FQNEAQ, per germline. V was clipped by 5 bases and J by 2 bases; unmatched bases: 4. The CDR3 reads CASSRTSRNTGELFF. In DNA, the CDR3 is TGTGCCAGCAGCCGGACTAGCAGAAACACCGGGGAGCTGTTTTTT. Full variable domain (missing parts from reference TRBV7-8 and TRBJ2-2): GAGVSQSPRYKVAKRGQDVALRCDPISGHVSLFWYQQALGQGPEFLTYFQNEAQLDKSGLPSDRFFAERPEGSVSTLKIQRTQQEDSAVYLCASSRTSRNTGELFFGEGSRLTVL.

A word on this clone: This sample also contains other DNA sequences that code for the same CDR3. The CDR3 coding sequence is TGCAGCGTCCGGACAGGGGGCGAGCAGTACTTC. Protein product: CSVRTGGEQYF. V is TRBV29-1 and J is TRBJ2-7; 10 nucleotides match TRBD1. CDR1 is SQVTM and CDR2 is ANQGSEA in the germline V gene. This CDR3 has 11 amino acids. V shed 6 bases, J shed 6 bases, and the junction held 2 bases outside the gene matches.

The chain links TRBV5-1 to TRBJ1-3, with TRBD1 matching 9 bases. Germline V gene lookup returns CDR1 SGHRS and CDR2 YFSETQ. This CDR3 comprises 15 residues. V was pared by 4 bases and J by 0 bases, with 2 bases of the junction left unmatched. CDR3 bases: TGCGCCAGCAGCCCGACAGGGGGCTCTGGAAACACCATATATTTT. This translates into CASSPTGGSGNTIYF.